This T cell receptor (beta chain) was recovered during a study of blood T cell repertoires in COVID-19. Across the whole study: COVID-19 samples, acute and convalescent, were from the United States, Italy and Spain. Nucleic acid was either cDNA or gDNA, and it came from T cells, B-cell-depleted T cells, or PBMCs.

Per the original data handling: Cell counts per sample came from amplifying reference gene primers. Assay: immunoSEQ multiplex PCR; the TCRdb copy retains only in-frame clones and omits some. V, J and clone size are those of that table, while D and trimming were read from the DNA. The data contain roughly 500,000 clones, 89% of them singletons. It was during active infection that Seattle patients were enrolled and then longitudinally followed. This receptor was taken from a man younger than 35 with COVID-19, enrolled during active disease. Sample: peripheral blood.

The CDR3 spells CAIAGWVGGSYEQYF. The CDR3 nucleotides are TGTGCCATTGCTGGCTGGGTCGGAGGTTCCTACGAGCAGTACTTC. V is TRBV2 and J is TRBJ2-7, with TRBD2 as a possible D gene (5 bases). This CDR3 is 15 amino acids long. The germline V gene encodes CDR1 SNHLY and CDR2 FYNNEI. The V end was cut by 10 bases, the J end by 1 base, with 20 bases between.